This TCR beta chain was retrieved from a study of shared clonotypes between healthy human individuals. Study details: Donor ages ranged 18 to 49 years: a couple of women, a few men.

Profiled with immunoSEQ multiplex PCR; TCRdb holds only in-frame clones, not every one. The repertoire holds hundreds of thousands of clones, with about 78% as singletons. General study points: Generation of non-shared clonotypes was less probable than generation of clonotypes shared by all four donors. A limitation of the genetic and exposure-history diversity represented arose from few donors. Naive CD4 clonotype sharing across several donors was roughly 5%.

Trimming pared 4 bases from V and 7 bases from J, leaving 17 bases between. The CDR3 is made up of 15 amino acids. Germline V lookup: CDR1 SGHNT, CDR2 YYREEE (reference sequence). A note on this clone: Its antigen is currently unknown.

The source material was memory CD4+ T cells sorted from blood. Subset described: CD45RA-negative fraction. The chain combines TRBV5-4 with TRBJ2-2, with D uncertain. The receptor was isolated from a woman aged 25 to 39 in good health. CDR3 region: CASSQDPQLGGELFF. CDR3 sequence (DNA): TGTGCCAGCAGCCAAGATCCACAGTTAGGCGGGGAGCTGTTTTTT.